These T cell receptor beta chains were read from a single sample in a study of blood T cell repertoires in COVID-19. Profiling relied on immunoSEQ multiplex PCR, and the TCRdb table lists in-frame clones only, not all of them. Found here are nearly 35,000 clones, 93% of them singletons; the top ten hold roughly 5.2%. Input material: peripheral blood. All receptors derive from a human donor in a cohort sampled during active COVID-19. The CDR3 runs from the conserved cysteine through the conserved F or W. A D gene is named only where the DNA matches it firmly. Expanded clones are given a class, and other clones once, few, many or no size at all.

J gene	D gene	V gene	CDR3 length	clone size	CDR3 DNA	CDR3 protein
TRBJ2-2	NA	TRBV15	14	NA	TGTGCCACCAGCAGAGATATCGGGGACGGGGAGCTGTTTTTT	CATSRDIGDGELFF
TRBJ1-2	NA	TRBV13	14	once	TGTGCCAGCAGCTCGGACAGTTATAACTATGGCTACACCTTC	CASSSDSYNYGYTF
TRBJ1-5	NA	TRBV18	13	NA	TGTGCCAGCTCACGGGCAAGCAATCAGCCCCAGCATTTT	CASSRASNQPQHF
TRBJ1-2	TRBD1	TRBV6-1	16	NA	TGTGCCAGCAGTGAAGGCAGGGGGCGAGCTAACTATGGCTACACCTTC	CASSEGRGRANYGYTF
TRBJ2-7	TRBD1	TRBV5-1	14	NA	TGCGCCAGCAGTCCACAGGGGGCCCGCATCGGGCAGTACTTC	CASSPQGARIGQYF
TRBJ1-1	NA	TRBV7-2	14	NA	TGTGCCAGCAGCCTAAGGGGCAGAGCCCCTGAAGCTTTCTTT	CASSLRGRAPEAFF
TRBJ2-1	NA	TRBV6-1	15	once	TGTGCCAGCAGTGAAAGCCTAGGTGCCTACAATGAGCAGTTCTTC	CASSESLGAYNEQFF
TRBJ2-7	TRBD2	TRBV5-6	17	NA	TGTGCCAGCAGCTCTCTAGGGGGACTAGCGGGGTTTTACGAGCAGTACTTC	CASSSLGGLAGFYEQYF
TRBJ1-2	NA	TRBV5-8	15	NA	TGTGCCAGCAGCTTGGCCAGAAGGACAGTCTATGGCTACACCTTC	CASSLARRTVYGYTF
TRBJ1-3	NA	TRBV9	14	NA	TGTGCCAGCAGCGTAGTAGCAGATGGAAACACCATATATTTT	CASSVVADGNTIYF
TRBJ2-1	NA	TRBV7-2	15	NA	TGTGCCAGCAGCTTGAGACTAGGAGGGGACAATGAGCAGTTCTTC	CASSLRLGGDNEQFF
TRBJ2-7	TRBD1	TRBV6-5	13	once	TGTGCCAGCCCAGACAGGGACTCCTACGAGCAGTACTTC	CASPDRDSYEQYF
TRBJ2-4	NA	TRBV5-1	14	NA	TGCGCCAGCAGCTTTAGTAGGGGCAAAAACATTCAGTACTTC	CASSFSRGKNIQYF
TRBJ2-5	NA	TRBV11-2	15	NA	TGTGCCAGCAGCCCTAGGACTCGACTCCAAGAGACCCAGTACTTC	CASSPRTRLQETQYF
TRBJ1-1	NA	TRBV7-9	14	NA	TGTGCCAGCAGCTTTATGGACAGTAACACTGAAGCTTTCTTT	CASSFMDSNTEAFF
TRBJ2-5	TRBD1	TRBV7-9	14	NA	TGTGCCAGGGACAGGGTTGGGCCTAAAGAGACCCAGTACTTC	CARDRVGPKETQYF
TRBJ1-1	NA	TRBV5-1	15	NA	TGCGCCAGCAGCGAAGATGGACAGCCGAACACTGAAGCTTTCTTT	CASSEDGQPNTEAFF
TRBJ2-7	NA	TRBV19	14	NA	TGTGCCAGTAGTCTAACGGGGGGCTTACGGGAGCAGTACTTC	CASSLTGGLREQYF
TRBJ1-4	TRBD1	TRBV27	15	NA	TGTGCCAGCAGTCTACAGGGACAGTTAAATGAAAAACTGTTTTTT	CASSLQGQLNEKLFF
TRBJ2-7	TRBD2	TRBV9	18	NA	TGTGCCAGCAGCGTAGCAGTAGCGGGGGGGCTTGGGACCTACGAGCAGTACTTC	CASSVAVAGGLGTYEQYF
TRBJ2-5	TRBD2	TRBV15	16	NA	TGTGCCACCAGCAGCTATCCGGCTAGCGGGGAAGAGACCCAGTACTTC	CATSSYPASGEETQYF
TRBJ2-5	NA	TRBV6-5	14	once	TGTGCCAGCAGTCGAAACAGGAGACAAGAGACCCAGTACTTC	CASSRNRRQETQYF
TRBJ1-2	TRBD1	TRBV5-4	13	NA	TGTGCCAGCAGCTTGGCCGGGACAGATGGCTACACCTTC	CASSLAGTDGYTF
TRBJ2-1	TRBD2	TRBV7-7	18	NA	TGTGCTAGCAGCAATCTACCCGGGACTAGCGGAATCGGCGGTGAGCAGTTCTTC	CASSNLPGTSGIGGEQFF
TRBJ2-7	NA	TRBV6-6	12	NA	TGTGCCAGCAATGGACTATTCTACGAGCAGTACTTC	CASNGLFYEQYF
TRBJ1-1	NA	TRBV29-1	12	NA	TGCAGCGCCGTCGGGGAAAACACTGAAGCTTTCTTT	CSAVGENTEAFF
TRBJ1-1	NA	TRBV13	16	NA	TGTGCCAGCAGCTCAGGACACAACCCGGGGTACACTGAAGCTTTCTTT	CASSSGHNPGYTEAFF
TRBJ2-7	NA	TRBV11-2	15	NA	TGTGCCAGCAGCTTACGCTGGGCGGGAACCTACGAGCAGTACTTC	CASSLRWAGTYEQYF